This T cell receptor beta chain was sequenced in a study of blood T cell repertoires in COVID-19. Study in general: Collection of acute and convalescent COVID-19 samples took place in the United States, Italy and Spain.

V shed 4 bases and J 9 bases; nucleotides not matched to a gene: 9. CDR1 and CDR2 from the germline V gene are SGHRS and YFSETQ. This CDR3 region has 14 residues. Original data processing: Amplification of reference gene primers provided the estimated nucleated cell counts. The table came from immunoSEQ multiplex PCR; TCRdb's copy has only in-frame clones and leaves some out. V, J and clone size were drawn from that table, and D and trimming were deduced from the DNA. The sample carries around 620,000 clones, just under 90% recorded once. The chain employs TRBV5-1 and TRBJ2-1; TRBD1 matches at 8 bases. Source material: peripheral blood. The sequence came from a woman in her late teens or twenties with acute or convalescent COVID-19. This CDR3 is CASSLAGGEGEQFF. The CDR3 nucleotides are TGCGCCAGCAGCCTAGCAGGGGGCGAGGGTGAGCAGTTCTTC.